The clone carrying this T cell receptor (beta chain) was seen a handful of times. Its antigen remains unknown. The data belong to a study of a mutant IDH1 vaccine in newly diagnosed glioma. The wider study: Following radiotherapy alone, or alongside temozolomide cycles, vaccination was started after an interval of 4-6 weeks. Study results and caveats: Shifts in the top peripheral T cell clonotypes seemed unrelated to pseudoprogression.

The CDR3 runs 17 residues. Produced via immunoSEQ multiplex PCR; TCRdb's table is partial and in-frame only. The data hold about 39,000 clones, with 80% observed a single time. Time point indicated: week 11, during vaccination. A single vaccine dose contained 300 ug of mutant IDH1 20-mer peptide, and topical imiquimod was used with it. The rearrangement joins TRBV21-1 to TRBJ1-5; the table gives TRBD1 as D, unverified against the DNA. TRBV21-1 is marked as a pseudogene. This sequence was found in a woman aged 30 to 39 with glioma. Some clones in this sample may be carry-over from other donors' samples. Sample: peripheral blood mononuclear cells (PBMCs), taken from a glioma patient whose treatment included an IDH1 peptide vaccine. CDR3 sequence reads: CASSLRTGARGNQPQHF. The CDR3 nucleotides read TGTGCCAGCAGCTTACGGACAGGGGCGCGGGGCAATCAGCCCCAGCATTTT.